This T cell receptor beta chain comes out of a study of T cell repertoires and leukemia-associated antigens. At the level of the study: Samples yielded about 3 to 5.0 million effective reads each, 15 million to 20 million overall. Broader study findings: Whether expanded clones are antigen-specific and functional remains untested.

This clonotype is labeled medium-sized. Its matching antigen is unknown. This CDR3 has 15 amino acids. Between the trimmed V and J ends, which lost 6 bases and 4 bases, there was a span of 16 bases. TCRdb reprocessed the 5' RACE reads via MiXCR and lists one record per CDR3 protein. The table records some 12,000 distinct CDR3 sequences, 35% to 45% of them present only once. The CD3+ T cells first had an overnight rest without serum. Sequenced input: CD3+ T cells sorted from blood and cultured. The rearrangement links TRBV12-3 or TRBV12-4 to TRBJ2-1; the D gene is possibly TRBD2 (5 bases). This sequence originates from a female donor in good health. The chain's CDR3 is CASSPPLGRYNEQFF. As DNA, the CDR3 is TGTGCCAGCAGCCCCCCACTAGGGCGATACAATGAGCAGTTCTTC.